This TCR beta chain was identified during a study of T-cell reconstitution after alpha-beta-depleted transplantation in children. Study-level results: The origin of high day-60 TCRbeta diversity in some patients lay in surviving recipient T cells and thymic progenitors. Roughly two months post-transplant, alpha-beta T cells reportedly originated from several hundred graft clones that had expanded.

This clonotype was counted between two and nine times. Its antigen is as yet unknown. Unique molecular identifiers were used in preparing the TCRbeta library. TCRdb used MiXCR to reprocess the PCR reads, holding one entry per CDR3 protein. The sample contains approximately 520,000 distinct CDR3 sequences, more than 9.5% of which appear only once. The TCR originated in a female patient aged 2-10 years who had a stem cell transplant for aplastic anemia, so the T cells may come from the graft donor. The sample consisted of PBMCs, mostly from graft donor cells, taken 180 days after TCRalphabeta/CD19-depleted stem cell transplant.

In DNA form, the CDR3 reads TGTGCCAGCAGCTTAGGACCCGACAGGGCCTATGGCTACACCTTC. This codes for CASSLGPDRAYGYTF. The chain has TRBV7-2 and TRBJ1-2, with 7 positions matching TRBD1. The J segment lost 4 bases and the V segment lost 1 base, leaving 6 bases of the junction unmatched. CDR3 length equals 15 residues. Germline CDR1 is SGHTA and CDR2 is FQGNSA.